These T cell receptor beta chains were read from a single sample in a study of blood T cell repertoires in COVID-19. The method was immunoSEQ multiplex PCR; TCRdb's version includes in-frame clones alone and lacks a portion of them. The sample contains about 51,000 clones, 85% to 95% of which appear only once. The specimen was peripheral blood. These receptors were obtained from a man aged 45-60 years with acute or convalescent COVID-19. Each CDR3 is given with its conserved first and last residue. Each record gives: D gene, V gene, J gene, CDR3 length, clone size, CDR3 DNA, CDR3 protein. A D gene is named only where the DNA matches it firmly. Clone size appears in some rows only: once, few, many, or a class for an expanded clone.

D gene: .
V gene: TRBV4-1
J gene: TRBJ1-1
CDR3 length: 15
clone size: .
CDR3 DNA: TGCGCCAGCAGCCCTTCGGACCGGGGGGAAACTGAAGCTTTCTTT
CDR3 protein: CASSPSDRGETEAFF

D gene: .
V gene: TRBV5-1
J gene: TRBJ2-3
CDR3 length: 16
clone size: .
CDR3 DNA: TGCGCCAGCAGCTTCGGCGGGACGGCTAGCACAGATACGCAGTATTTT
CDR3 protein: CASSFGGTASTDTQYF

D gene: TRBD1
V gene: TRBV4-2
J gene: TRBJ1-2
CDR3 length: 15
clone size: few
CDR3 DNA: TGTGCCAGCAGCCAAGCCCAGGGACAGGCCTATGGCTACACCTTC
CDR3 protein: CASSQAQGQAYGYTF

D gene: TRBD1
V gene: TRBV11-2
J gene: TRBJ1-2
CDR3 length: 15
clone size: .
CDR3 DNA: TGTGCCAGCAGCGTACAGGGACAGGGGTTAGATGGCTACACCTTC
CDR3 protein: CASSVQGQGLDGYTF

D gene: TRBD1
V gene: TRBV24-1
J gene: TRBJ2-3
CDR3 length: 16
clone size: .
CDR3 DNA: TGTGCCACTTCACTACAGGGGAAAACTAGCACAGATACGCAGTATTTT
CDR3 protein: CATSLQGKTSTDTQYF

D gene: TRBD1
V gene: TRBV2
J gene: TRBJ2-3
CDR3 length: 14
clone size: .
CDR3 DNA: TGTGCCAGCCGAGGACAGGGCAACACAGATACGCAGTATTTT
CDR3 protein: CASRGQGNTDTQYF

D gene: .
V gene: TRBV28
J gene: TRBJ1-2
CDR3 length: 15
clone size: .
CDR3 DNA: TGTGCCAGCAGTTTATCTCCGGGTAGGAACTATGGCTACACCTTC
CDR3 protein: CASSLSPGRNYGYTF

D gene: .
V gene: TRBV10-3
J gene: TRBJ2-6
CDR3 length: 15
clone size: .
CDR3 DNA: TGTGCCATCAGTGATGGAGGGATGGGGGCCAACGTCCTGACTTTC
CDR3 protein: CAISDGGMGANVLTF

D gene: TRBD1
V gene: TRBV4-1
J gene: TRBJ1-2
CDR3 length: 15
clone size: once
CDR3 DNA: TGCGCCAGCAGCCAAGGGGGGGACAGTCTAGATGGCTACACCTTC
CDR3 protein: CASSQGGDSLDGYTF

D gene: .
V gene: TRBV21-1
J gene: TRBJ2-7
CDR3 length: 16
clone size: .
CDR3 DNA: TGTGCCAGCAGCAAAAGTACGGGACAGGGTGTGCGCGAGCAGTACTTC
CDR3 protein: CASSKSTGQGVREQYF

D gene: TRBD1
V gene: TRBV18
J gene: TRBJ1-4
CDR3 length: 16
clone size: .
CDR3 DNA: TGTGCCAGCTCACCACCTCTAGGACAGGGGAGTGAAAAACTGTTTTTT
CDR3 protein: CASSPPLGQGSEKLFF

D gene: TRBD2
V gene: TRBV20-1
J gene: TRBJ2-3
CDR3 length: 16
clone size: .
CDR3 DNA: TGCAGTGCTAGTCTACGGGGGGGCCGGCCCACAGATACGCAGTATTTT
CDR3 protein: CSASLRGGRPTDTQYF

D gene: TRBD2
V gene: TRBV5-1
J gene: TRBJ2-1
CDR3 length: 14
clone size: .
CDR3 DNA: TGCGCCAGCAGCTTATCCGGGGGGGCTTTTGAGCAGTTCTTC
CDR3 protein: CASSLSGGAFEQFF

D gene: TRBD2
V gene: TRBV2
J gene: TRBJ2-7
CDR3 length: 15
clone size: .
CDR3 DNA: TGTGCCAGCAGCTATGGACTAGAGGGTCCCTACGAGCAGTACTTC
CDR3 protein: CASSYGLEGPYEQYF

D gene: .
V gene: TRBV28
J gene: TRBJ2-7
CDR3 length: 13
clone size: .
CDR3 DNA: TGTGCCACTGGACTGCAGAGATCCCACGAGCAGTACTTC
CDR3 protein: CATGLQRSHEQYF

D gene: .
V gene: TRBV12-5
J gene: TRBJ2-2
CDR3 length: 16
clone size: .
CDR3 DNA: TGTGCTAGTGGTTCGATACCAGGGACTCACACCGGGGAGCTGTTTTTT
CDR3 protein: CASGSIPGTHTGELFF

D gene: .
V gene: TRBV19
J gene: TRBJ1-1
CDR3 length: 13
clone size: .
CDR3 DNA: TGTGCCAGTAACCAGGGCATGAACACTGAAGCTTTCTTT
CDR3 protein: CASNQGMNTEAFF

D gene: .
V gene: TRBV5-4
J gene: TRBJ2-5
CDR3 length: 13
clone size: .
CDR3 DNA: TGTGCCAGCAGCCAGGGATTTCAAGAGACCCAGTACTTC
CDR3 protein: CASSQGFQETQYF

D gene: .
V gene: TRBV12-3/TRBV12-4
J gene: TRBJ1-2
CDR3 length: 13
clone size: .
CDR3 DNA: TGTGCCAGCAGCTCGGGACTTAACTATGGCTACACCTTC
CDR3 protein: CASSSGLNYGYTF

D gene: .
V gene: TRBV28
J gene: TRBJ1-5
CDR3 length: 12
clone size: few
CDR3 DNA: TGTGCCAGCAGGGGGGGAAGGCAGCCCCAGCATTTT
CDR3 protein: CASRGGRQPQHF

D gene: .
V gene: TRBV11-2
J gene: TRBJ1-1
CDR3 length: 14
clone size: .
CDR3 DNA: TGTGCCAGCAGCTTCCTGGGACAAAACACTGAAGCTTTCTTT
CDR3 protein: CASSFLGQNTEAFF

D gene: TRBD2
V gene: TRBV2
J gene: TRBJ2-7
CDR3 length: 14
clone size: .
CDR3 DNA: TGTGCCAGCACTATAACTAGCGTCTCCTACGAGCAGTACTTC
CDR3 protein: CASTITSVSYEQYF

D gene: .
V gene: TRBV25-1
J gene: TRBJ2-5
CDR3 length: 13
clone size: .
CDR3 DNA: TGTGCCAGCAGTGCAACAGGAGGGGAGACCCAGTACTTC
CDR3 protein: CASSATGGETQYF

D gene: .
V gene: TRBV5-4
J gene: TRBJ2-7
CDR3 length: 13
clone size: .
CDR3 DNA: TGTGCCAGCAGCTTGTTCGGGGGCTACGAGCAGTACTTC
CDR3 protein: CASSLFGGYEQYF

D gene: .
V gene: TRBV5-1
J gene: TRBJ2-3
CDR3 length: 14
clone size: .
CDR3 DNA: TGCGCCAGCAGCTTGGGACAGCCCACAGATACGCAGTATTTT
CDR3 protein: CASSLGQPTDTQYF

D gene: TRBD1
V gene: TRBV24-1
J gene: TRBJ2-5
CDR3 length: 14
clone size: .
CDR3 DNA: TGTGCCACCAGTGAAGCACAGGGGCGAGAGACCCAGTACTTC
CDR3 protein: CATSEAQGRETQYF

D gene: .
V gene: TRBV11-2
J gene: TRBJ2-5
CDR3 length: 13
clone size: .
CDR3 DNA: TGTGCCAGCAGCTTAGCCGGGGGAAAGACCCAGTACTTC
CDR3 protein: CASSLAGGKTQYF

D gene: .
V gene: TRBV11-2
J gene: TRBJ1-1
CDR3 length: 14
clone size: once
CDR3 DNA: TGTGCCAGCAGCTTTATCAGGGGGAACACTGAAGCTTTCTTT
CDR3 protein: CASSFIRGNTEAFF

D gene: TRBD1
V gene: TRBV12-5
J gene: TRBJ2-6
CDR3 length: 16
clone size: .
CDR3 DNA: TGTGCTAGTGGTTCGCCAGGGGGCTCTGGGGCCAACGTCCTGACTTTC
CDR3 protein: CASGSPGGSGANVLTF

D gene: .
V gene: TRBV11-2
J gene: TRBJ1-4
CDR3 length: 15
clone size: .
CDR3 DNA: TGTGCCAGCAGCTTCGACAGGCAAAATGCTGAAAAACTGTTTTTT
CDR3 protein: CASSFDRQNAEKLFF

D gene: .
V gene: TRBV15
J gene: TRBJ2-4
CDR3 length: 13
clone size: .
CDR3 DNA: TGTGCCACCAGCAGAGATGAGAAAAACATTCAGTACTTC
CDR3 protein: CATSRDEKNIQYF

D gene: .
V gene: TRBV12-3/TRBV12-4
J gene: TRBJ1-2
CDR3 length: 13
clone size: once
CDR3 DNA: TGTGCCAGCAGTTCCCCGACAGGTTATGGCTACACCTTC
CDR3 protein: CASSSPTGYGYTF

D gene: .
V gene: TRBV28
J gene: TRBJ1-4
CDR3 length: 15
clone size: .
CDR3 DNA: TGTGCCAGCAGTTCACAGACAGCAACTAATGAAAAACTGTTTTTT
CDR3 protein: CASSSQTATNEKLFF

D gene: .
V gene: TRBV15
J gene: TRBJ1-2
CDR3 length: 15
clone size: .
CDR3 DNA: TGTGCCACCAGTACGGCCAGCCTGGGCAACTATGGCTACACCTTC
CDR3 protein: CATSTASLGNYGYTF

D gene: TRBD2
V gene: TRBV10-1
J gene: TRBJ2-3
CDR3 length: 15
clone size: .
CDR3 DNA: TGCGCCAGCAGACGACTAGCGGGGGGGTTGGATACGCAGTATTTT
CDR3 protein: CASRRLAGGLDTQYF

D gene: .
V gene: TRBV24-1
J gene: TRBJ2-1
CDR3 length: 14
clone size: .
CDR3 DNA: TGTGCCACCAGTGAAACAGGCCCTGCGAATGAGCAGTTCTTC
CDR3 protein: CATSETGPANEQFF

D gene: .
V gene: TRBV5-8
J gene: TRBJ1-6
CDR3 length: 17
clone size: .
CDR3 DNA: TGTGCCAGCAGCTTCCGGGCGGGCAGCTCCTATAATTCACCCCTCCACTTT
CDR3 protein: CASSFRAGSSYNSPLHF

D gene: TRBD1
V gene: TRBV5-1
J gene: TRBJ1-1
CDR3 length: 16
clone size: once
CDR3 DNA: TGCGCCAGCAGCAGAGGACAGGGAGGGATGAACACTGAAGCTTTCTTT
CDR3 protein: CASSRGQGGMNTEAFF

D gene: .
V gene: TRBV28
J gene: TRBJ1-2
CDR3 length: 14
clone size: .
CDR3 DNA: TGTGCCAGCAGTTTATGGAACCCCGAGCGTGGCTACACCTTC
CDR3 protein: CASSLWNPERGYTF

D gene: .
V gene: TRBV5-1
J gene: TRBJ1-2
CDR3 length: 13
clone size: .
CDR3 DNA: TGCGCCAGCAGCTTGAATCAGGGGTATGGCTACACCTTC
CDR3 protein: CASSLNQGYGYTF

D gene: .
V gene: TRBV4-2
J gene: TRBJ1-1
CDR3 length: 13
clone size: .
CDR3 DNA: TGTGCCAGCAGCCAAGAACCCGGGACTGGGGCTTTCTTT
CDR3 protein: CASSQEPGTGAFF

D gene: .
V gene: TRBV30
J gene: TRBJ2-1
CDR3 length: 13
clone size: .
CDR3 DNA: TGTGCCTGGGATGCTAACCTCTACAATGAGCAGTTCTTC
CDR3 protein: CAWDANLYNEQFF

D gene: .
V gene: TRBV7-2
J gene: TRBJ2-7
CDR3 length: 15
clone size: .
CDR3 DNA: TGTGCCAGCAGCACCGGACTAACTCTCCCTCGCGAGCAGTACTTC
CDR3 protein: CASSTGLTLPREQYF